These 21 T cell receptor beta chains share one sample of origin, sequenced in a study of T cells in tumors after PD-1 blockade. Sequenced by immunoSEQ multiplex PCR; TCRdb stores in-frame clones only, minus some. The table lists around 12,000 clones, about 60% of them singletons, with less than 30% in the top ten. Sequenced material: tumor tissue, taken before anti-PD-1 treatment. The receptors originated from a human donor with cutaneous squamous cell carcinoma.

This clone is judged medium-sized. This chain uses TRBV6-6 with TRBJ2-1; 12 nucleotides align to TRBD2. With V trimmed by 5 bases and J by 10 bases, 12 bases remained unmatched. Germline CDR1 is MNHNY and CDR2 is SVGAGI (reference sequence). CDR3 length: 16 amino acids. CDR3 in DNA: TGTGCCAGCAGTCCCCCGACTAGCGGGGGCCGGGGGGAGCAGTTCTTC. Translated, it gives CASSPPTSGGRGEQFF.

This clone turned up a few times. The chain carries TRBV30 and TRBJ2-7; D unresolved. The CDR3 spans 14 residues. V was shortened by 0 bases and J by 0 bases, with 9 bases between the two germline ends. The V gene's germline CDR1 is GTSNPN and CDR2 SVGIG (reference sequence). CDR3 nucleotide sequence: TGTGCCTGGAGTGTAAAGTTCAGCTCCTACGAGCAGTACTTC. It translates to CAWSVKFSSYEQYF.

The V gene is TRBV5-1, the J gene TRBJ2-5; D might be TRBD1 (5 bases). V was shortened by 2 bases and J by 2 bases, with 16 bases between the two germline ends. The CDR3 has 16 residues. The germline gives CDR1 SGHRS, CDR2 YFSETQ. CDR3 coding DNA: TGCGCCAGCAGCTTAACCCCATCAGGGTCACAAGAGACCCAGTACTTC. This sequence encodes CASSLTPSGSQETQYF. The whole variable domain, filled in from reference TRBV5-1 and TRBJ2-5, reads KAGVTQTPRYLIKTRGQQVTLSCSPISGHRSVSWYQQTPGQGLQFLFEYFSETQRNKGNFPGRFSGRQFSNSRSEMNVSTLELGDSALYLCASSLTPSGSQETQYFGPGTRLLVL.

The gene calls are TRBV7-6 and TRBJ1-4; D gene uncertain. The V end was cut by 5 bases, the J end by 3 bases, with 16 bases between. The CDR3 is 16 residues long. Germline-derived CDR1 and CDR2 are SGHVS and FNYEAQ. In DNA, the CDR3 is TGTGCCAGCAGCGCAACCGGGTCCGGGGCTAATGAAAAACTGTTTTTT. Translated, it gives CASSATGSGANEKLFF.

CDR3 bases: TGTGCCAGCAGCAGGGGACAGCGCAGCTCCTACGAGCAGTACTTC. It is translated as CASSRGQRSSYEQYF. The rearrangement uses TRBV6-5 and TRBJ2-7; the match to TRBD1 covers 7 bases. CDR1 and CDR2 from the germline V gene are MNHEY and SVGAGI. Trimming cost V 6 bases and J 0 bases; bases outside gene matches: 8. The CDR3 runs 15 residues.

The rearrangement uses TRBV3-1 (or the pseudogene TRBV3-2) and TRBJ1-1; D may be TRBD1 (6 bases). Trimming removed 4 bases at V and 8 bases at J, with 8 bases between. Looked up from germline, CDR1 is LGHDT and CDR2 is YNNKEL (reference sequence). The CDR3 totals 11 residues. The CDR3 reads CASSRGQEAFF. As DNA, the CDR3 is TGTGCCAGCAGCCGGGGACAAGAAGCTTTCTTT.

This clone was found a few times. This chain connects TRBV6-5 to TRBJ1-1; tentatively, D is TRBD1 (5 bases). Germline CDR1 MNHEY, CDR2 SVGAGI. The V gene lost 8 bases and the J gene lost 2 bases, with 12 bases spanning the gap. The CDR3 runs to 13 residues. In DNA, the CDR3 is TGTGCCAGCCAGAAGGGGCTCAACACTGAAGCTTTCTTT. This codes for CASQKGLNTEAFF.

This clone was found a few times. The chain joins TRBV10-3 to TRBJ2-2; TRBD1 might be the D (6 bases). In germline, CDR1 is ENHRY, CDR2 SYGVKD. The CDR3 has 15 residues. Trimming removed 3 bases from V and 2 bases from J, with 10 bases in between. The CDR3 DNA is TGTGCCATCAGTGACCGGGACATAAACACCGGGGAGCTGTTTTTT. This gives the protein CAISDRDINTGELFF.

The chain combines TRBV18 with TRBJ1-2; a possible D gene is TRBD1 (5 bases). Per the germline V gene, CDR1 is KGHSH and CDR2 is LQKENI. Trimming took 5 bases from V and 8 from J, leaving 18 bases between them. This CDR3 spans 14 amino acids. The CDR3, as DNA: TGTGCCAGCTCAGACACTCAGGGAAGAGGCGGCTACACCTTC. It translates to CASSDTQGRGGYTF.

The V call is TRBV19, the J call TRBJ2-1; 8 bases are a match to TRBD1. The germline CDR1 and CDR2 sequences are LNHDA and SQIVND (reference sequence). The CDR3 is 18 residues long. The J segment lost 4 bases and the V segment lost 3 bases, leaving 14 bases of the junction unmatched. This CDR3 reads CASSIGSRGPYWYNEQFF. Written as DNA, the CDR3 is TGTGCCAGTAGTATCGGGTCCAGGGGGCCCTATTGGTACAATGAGCAGTTCTTC. Based on the CDR3 plus reference TRBV19 and TRBJ2-1, the full variable domain is DGGITQSPKYLFRKEGQNVTLSCEQNLNHDAMYWYRQDPGQGLRLIYYSQIVNDFQKGDIAEGYSVSREKKESFPLTVTSAQKNPTAFYLCASSIGSRGPYWYNEQFFGPGTRLTVL.

The rearrangement uses TRBV19 and TRBJ1-2; D remains ambiguous. The CDR3 sequence is 18 residues long. The V gene lost 4 bases and the J gene lost 0 bases, with 21 bases spanning the gap. The germline V gene has CDR1 LNHDA and CDR2 SQIVND (reference sequence). The CDR3 nucleotides read TGTGCCAGTAGTAGCCTCGGGATTTCTTCTTTCTCTAACTATGGCTACACCTTC. Residues: CASSSLGISSFSNYGYTF. Full variable domain (rest looked up from reference TRBV19 and TRBJ1-2): DGGITQSPKYLFRKEGQNVTLSCEQNLNHDAMYWYRQDPGQGLRLIYYSQIVNDFQKGDIAEGYSVSREKKESFPLTVTSAQKNPTAFYLCASSSLGISSFSNYGYTFGSGTRLTVV.

V gene TRBV7-8 combines with J gene TRBJ2-4; unclear D gene. This CDR3 comprises 14 residues. Deletions cut 5 bases from V and 2 bases from J, with 10 bases between. Germline V lookup: CDR1 SGHVS, CDR2 FQNEAQ. The CDR3 sequence: CASSPSPTKNIQYF. CDR3 sequence (DNA): TGTGCCAGCAGCCCGAGTCCGACCAAAAACATTCAGTACTTC. The whole variable domain, remainder taken from reference TRBV7-8 and TRBJ2-4, is GAGVSQSPRYKVAKRGQDVALRCDPISGHVSLFWYQQALGQGPEFLTYFQNEAQLDKSGLPSDRFFAERPEGSVSTLKIQRTQQEDSAVYLCASSPSPTKNIQYFGAGTRLSVL.

This clone was observed once. The V call is TRBV4-2, the J call TRBJ2-4; TRBD2 is a possible D gene (6 bases). The germline gives CDR1 LGHNA, CDR2 YNFKEQ. The CDR3 contains 16 residues. Trimming shortened V by 0 bases and J by 0 bases, and 9 bases separated the two germline ends. The CDR3 region has the DNA TGTGCCAGCAGCCAAGATTTAGCGGCAGCCAAAAACATTCAGTACTTC. This sequence encodes CASSQDLAAAKNIQYF.

This clone was seen a few times. CDR3 bases: TGTGCCAGCAGACCTCCGGGACCCCAAGAGACCCAGTACTTC. As protein: CASRPPGPQETQYF. The V call is TRBV11-3, the J call TRBJ2-5; D is perhaps TRBD1 or TRBD2 (5 bases each). Germline CDR1 is SGHNT and CDR2 is YENEEA. V was trimmed by 6 bases and J by 1 base, leaving 12 bases between them. The CDR3 sequence is 14 residues long.

This clone was seen a few times. The chain has TRBV16 and TRBJ1-1, with D possibly matching TRBD1 (5 bases). CDR1 is KGHSY and CDR2 is FQNENV in the germline V gene. The CDR3 covers 16 residues. V lost 4 bases and J lost 0, with 15 bases in between. Written as DNA, the CDR3 is TGTGCCAGCAGCCTCACGGGACGGATAATGAACACTGAAGCTTTCTTT. It encodes CASSLTGRIMNTEAFF. Based on the CDR3 plus reference TRBV16 and TRBJ1-1, the full variable domain is GEEVAQTPKHLVRGEGQKAKLYCAPIKGHSYVFWYQQVLKNEFKFLISFQNENVFDETGMPKERFSAKCLPNSPCSLEIQATKLEDSAVYFCASSLTGRIMNTEAFFGQGTRLTVV.

This clone rates as medium-sized. The chain couples TRBV4-2 to TRBJ2-7; 10 positions agree with TRBD2. The germline V gene has CDR1 LGHNA and CDR2 YNFKEQ. Germline trimming cut 5 bases from V and 3 bases from J; bases unmatched to any gene: 7. CDR3 length equals 15 residues. CDR3 sequence reads: CASSAQASGGYEQYF. The CDR3, as DNA: TGTGCCAGCAGCGCCCAGGCTAGCGGGGGCTACGAGCAGTACTTC.

The chain is built from TRBV28 and TRBJ1-4; no reliable D call. Germline-derived CDR1 and CDR2 are MDHEN and SYDVKM. Trimming pared 5 bases from V and 7 bases from J, leaving 20 bases between. CDR3 length: 16 amino acids. The CDR3: CASSPTRRQRGEKLFF. The CDR3 DNA is TGTGCCAGCAGTCCGACCCGACGTCAACGTGGTGAAAAACTGTTTTTT.

In this sample, this clone turned up once. The chain is built from TRBV29-1 and TRBJ1-1; TRBD1 matches at 7 bases. Looked up from germline, CDR1 is SQVTM and CDR2 is ANQGSEA. V was clipped by 6 bases and J by 0 bases; unmatched bases: 10. The CDR3 extends over 15 amino acids. The CDR3 DNA is TGCAGCGTAAGCAGGGGGACAGCGGTGAACACTGAAGCTTTCTTT. Amino acids: CSVSRGTAVNTEAFF.

This clone has more than one count but fewer than ten. The CDR3 DNA follows: TGTGCCAGTAGTATAGGAACCCGGGTCCTGATGAACACTGAAGCTTTCTTT. As protein: CASSIGTRVLMNTEAFF. The chain recombines TRBV19 with TRBJ1-1, with no clear D. CDR1 and CDR2 from the germline V gene are LNHDA and SQIVND (reference sequence). The CDR3 contains 17 residues. V was cut by 1 base and J by 0 bases, with 15 bases left in between.

V usage is TRBV7-9 and J usage is TRBJ2-2, with 7 bases aligning to TRBD1. The CDR3 length is 15 residues. Germline V gives CDR1 SEHNR, CDR2 FQNEAQ (reference sequence). J was trimmed by 3 bases and V by 5 bases; bases with no gene match: 6. In DNA, the CDR3 is TGTGCCAGCAGCCCGCCAGGACAGGACACCGGGGAGCTGTTTTTT. Translated, it gives CASSPPGQDTGELFF.

This clone was recorded only once. The chain has TRBV9 and TRBJ1-1; no firm D call. V dropped 1 base and J dropped 6 bases, with 4 bases sitting between them. The CDR3 length is 11 residues. Germline V gene lookup returns CDR1 SGDLS and CDR2 YYNGEE. Here the CDR3 reads CASSVTAEAFF. The CDR3 region has the DNA TGTGCCAGCAGCGTAACAGCTGAAGCTTTCTTT.